Each of the 9 T cell receptor beta chains below was sequenced from the same sample in a study of patients and donors after allogeneic stem cell transplantation. Each CDR3 protein is one row after TCRdb ran MiXCR on the RT-PCR reads. The data contain more than 850,000 distinct CDR3 sequences, approximately 18% of them singletons. The sample was blood, either unsorted or a sorted T cell fraction (not recorded which). These receptors came from a human donor who was either an allogeneic HSCT recipient or a stem cell or donor lymphocyte infusion donor (not recorded which). It is not recorded whose cells these are; they may come from a transplant donor.

This clonotype was found a few times. This rearrangement joins TRBV20-1 to TRBJ2-7, with D perhaps matching TRBD2 (6 bases). The V gene lost 6 bases and the J gene lost 3 bases, with 21 bases spanning the gap. The CDR3 length is 15 residues. Germline CDR1 and CDR2: DFQATT and SNEGSKA (reference sequence). The CDR3 DNA reads TGCAGTGCGACCCGAATGCGGGGCCAAGGCTACGAGCAGTACTTC. This sequence encodes CSATRMRGQGYEQYF.

This clonotype has just a few counts. The chain is built from TRBV29-1 and TRBJ1-1, with D maybe TRBD1 (5 bases). Germline assignment: CDR1 SQVTM and CDR2 ANQGSEA. Between the trimmed V and J ends, which lost 3 bases and 3 bases, there was a span of 11 bases. The CDR3 sequence is 13 residues long. The CDR3, as DNA: TGCAGCGTTGATCCCCGCAGGGACACTGAAGCTTTCTTT. It yields the protein CSVDPRRDTEAFF.

V is TRBV20-1 and J is TRBJ2-1; 12 bases fit TRBD2. This CDR3 has 13 residues. Germline lookup yields CDR1 DFQATT and CDR2 SNEGSKA (reference sequence). Unmatched junction bases numbered 2, after V lost 2 bases and J lost 9 bases. CDR3 loop: CSARTSGGIEQFF. The CDR3 DNA follows: TGCAGTGCTAGAACTAGCGGGGGGATTGAGCAGTTCTTC.

This chain uses TRBV12-3 or TRBV12-4 with TRBJ2-1; D gene ambiguous. Trimming stripped 5 bases from V and 8 bases from J, with 19 bases between. The CDR3 loop spans 15 amino acids. The DNA for the CDR3 is TGTGCCAGCAGTCAGGCCGGGTCCCACGCCCATGAGCAGTTCTTC. Its protein is CASSQAGSHAHEQFF.

The chain links TRBV2 to TRBJ2-1; 9 nucleotides line up with TRBD2. This CDR3 is built from 17 residues. After removal of 8 bases from V and 0 bases from J, the junction contained 11 bases not matched to a gene. CDR1 SNHLY and CDR2 FYNNEI come from the germline V gene. The CDR3 nucleotides are TGTGCCAGCGACTTGACCTTTAGCGGGAGCTCCTACAATGAGCAGTTCTTC. Its protein product is CASDLTFSGSSYNEQFF.

This clonotype was seen a few times. The chain employs TRBV20-1 and TRBJ2-6; 10 bases map to TRBD1. Germline assignment: CDR1 DFQATT and CDR2 SNEGSKA (reference sequence). V dropped 2 bases and J dropped 0; count of bases not matched to a gene: 7. There are 18 residues in the CDR3. The CDR3 loop is CSARSLGQGSSGANVLTF. In DNA, the CDR3 is TGCAGTGCTAGATCGTTGGGACAGGGGTCCTCTGGGGCCAACGTCCTGACTTTC.

In its sample, this clonotype was seen many times. The CDR3, as DNA: TGTGCCAGCAGGGTTACCGGGAGCTACGAGCAGTACTTC. This sequence encodes CASRVTGSYEQYF. The V gene is TRBV12-3 or TRBV12-4, the J gene TRBJ2-7; TRBD2 might be the D (6 bases). Trimming pared 6 bases from V and 3 bases from J, leaving 12 bases between. The CDR3 totals 13 residues.

This clonotype was detected ten times or more. The rearrangement uses TRBV12-3 or TRBV12-4 and TRBJ2-1; no clear D gene. V lost 7 bases to trimming and J lost 0 bases, with 16 bases between them. This CDR3 is 16 amino acids long. Here the CDR3 reads CASIALGRSSYNEQFF. The CDR3 bases are TGTGCCAGCATCGCTCTAGGGCGGAGCTCCTACAATGAGCAGTTCTTC.

The rearrangement links TRBV20-1 to TRBJ2-3, with TRBD2 identical over 8 bases. J gave up 2 bases and V 5 bases, and 18 bases lay outside the gene matches. Per the germline V gene, CDR1 is DFQATT and CDR2 is SNEGSKA (reference sequence). CDR3 length: 18 amino acids. CDR3 coding DNA: TGCAGTGCTCCAGCGGGACTAGGACTCGCTCGGATCACAGATACGCAGTATTTT. Its translation is CSAPAGLGLARITDTQYF.